The source of this T cell receptor beta chain is a study of blood T cell repertoires in COVID-19. Some clones are missing from TCRdb's copy, which holds only in-frame ones; the method was immunoSEQ multiplex PCR. This repertoire shows around 260,000 clones, 80% to 90% found once; its top ten account for approximately 10%. The receptor was isolated from a woman between 50 and 59 years old who had recovered from COVID-19. Source material: peripheral blood.

The CDR3 coding sequence is TGTGCCATCATCGGGACTAGCGGGAGGAACACCGGGGAGCTGTTTTTT. Protein: CAIIGTSGRNTGELFF. The V gene is TRBV10-3, the J gene TRBJ2-2; 14 bases line up with TRBD2. The CDR3 is made up of 16 amino acids. The germline CDR1 and CDR2 sequences are ENHRY and SYGVKD. J gave up 1 base and V 7 bases, and 2 bases lay outside the gene matches.